Below are 20 T cell receptor beta chains sequenced from a single sample in a study of blood T cell repertoires in COVID-19. Assay: immunoSEQ multiplex PCR; the TCRdb copy retains only in-frame clones and omits some. The sample includes 150,000 to 200,000 clones, around 82% of them seen just once. Source material: PBMCs or T cells enriched from blood (not recorded which). The receptors come from a woman aged 45-65 years with acute COVID-19.

The chain links TRBV5-1 to TRBJ1-1, with 12 bases that match TRBD1. CDR3 length equals 18 residues. The germline gives CDR1 SGHRS, CDR2 YFSETQ. V was clipped by 5 bases and J by 4 bases; unmatched bases: 15. CDR3 loop: CASSSQGTGGLMGTEAFF. The CDR3 DNA follows: TGCGCCAGCAGTTCGCAGGGGACAGGGGGCTTAATGGGCACTGAAGCTTTCTTT.

The gene calls are TRBV6-5 and TRBJ2-5, with 9 positions matching TRBD2. The CDR3 has 15 amino acids. CDR1 is MNHEY and CDR2 is SVGAGI in the germline V gene. V lost 1 base and J lost 6; bases outside the gene matches: 6. The CDR3 nucleotides are TGTGCCAGCAGTTACTTAACTAGCGGGTTCAAGACCCAGTACTTC. This sequence encodes CASSYLTSGFKTQYF.

The V and J genes are TRBV14 and TRBJ2-6; D perhaps matches TRBD2 (5 bases). Per the germline V gene, CDR1 is SGHDN and CDR2 is FVKESK. V was cut by 4 bases and J by 0 bases, with 16 bases left in between. This CDR3 region has 18 residues. CDR3 sequence: CASSPRGLVRSGANVLTF. DNA for the CDR3: TGTGCCAGCAGCCCAAGAGGACTCGTTCGCTCTGGGGCCAACGTCCTGACTTTC.

Only one count was recorded for this clone. The rearrangement uses TRBV5-1 and TRBJ1-2; D gene uncertain. From germline, CDR1 is SGHRS and CDR2 YFSETQ. The CDR3 has 15 residues. Trimming cost V 0 bases and J 4 bases, with 13 bases left between them. The CDR3: CASSLDGTRAYGYTF. CDR3 DNA sequence: TGCGCCAGCAGCTTGGATGGTACGCGGGCCTATGGCTACACCTTC.

The chain uses TRBV4-2 and TRBJ1-2, with D possibly matching TRBD1 (6 bases). Germline V gene data show CDR1 as LGHNA and CDR2 as YNFKEQ. V lost 0 bases to trimming and J lost 2 bases, with 16 bases between them. There are 17 residues in the CDR3. CDR3 DNA: TGTGCCAGCAGCCAAGATGGTTGGACAGATAAAAACTATGGCTACACCTTC. Translating gives CASSQDGWTDKNYGYTF.

The V and J genes are TRBV27 and TRBJ1-1; tentatively, D is TRBD1 (5 bases). V lost 3 bases to trimming and J lost 3 bases, with 14 bases between them. Germline CDR1 and CDR2: MNHEY and SMNVEV (reference sequence). CDR3 length: 15 amino acids. The chain's CDR3 is CASSFSPLGDTEAFF. The CDR3 DNA reads TGTGCCAGCAGTTTCTCACCGTTAGGGGACACTGAAGCTTTCTTT.

This sequence joins TRBV30 and TRBJ1-1; D uncertain. V was shortened by 0 bases and J by 4 bases, with 3 bases between the two germline ends. Germline V lookup: CDR1 GTSNPN, CDR2 SVGIG (reference sequence). This CDR3 is built from 11 residues. CDR3 bases: TGTGCCTGGAGTGTCATCACTGAAGCTTTCTTT. Amino acid sequence: CAWSVITEAFF.

J is TRBJ1-2 and V is TRBV25-1; the D is unclear. Trimming pared 5 bases from V and 4 bases from J, leaving 11 bases between. Germline V gene sequence: CDR1 MGHDK, CDR2 SYGVNS. This CDR3 spans 13 amino acids. The CDR3 sequence: CASSTSTGYGYTF. The CDR3 nucleotides are TGTGCCAGCAGTACCTCGACTGGCTATGGCTACACCTTC.

The rearrangement joins TRBV7-9 to TRBJ1-1, with a possible D match to TRBD1 (6 bases). The CDR3 runs to 16 residues. V lost 5 bases and J 0 bases, leaving 16 bases between the germline ends. Germline CDR1 SEHNR, CDR2 FQNEAQ (reference sequence). The CDR3 sequence: CASSLRPGTLNTEAFF. The CDR3 DNA reads TGTGCCAGCAGCCTACGACCCGGGACATTGAACACTGAAGCTTTCTTT.

V gene TRBV7-9 combines with J gene TRBJ1-2, with a weak D call TRBD1 (6 bases). V lost 6 bases, J lost 8 bases, and 16 bases lay in between. This CDR3 region has 13 residues. In germline, CDR1 is SEHNR, CDR2 FQNEAQ (reference sequence). The CDR3 loop is CASSQQGAGGYTF. The DNA for the CDR3 is TGTGCCAGCAGTCAACAGGGCGCTGGGGGCTACACCTTC. The variable domain in full, completed from reference TRBV7-9 and TRBJ1-2, reads DTGVSQNPRHKITKRGQNVTFRCDPISEHNRLYWYRQTLGQGPEFLTYFQNEAQLEKSRLLSDRFSAERPKGSFSTLEIQRTEQGDSAMYLCASSQQGAGGYTFGSGTRLTVV.

This clone was observed a handful of times. The V call is TRBV28, the J call TRBJ1-5, with 8 bases that match TRBD1. The CDR3 extends over 14 amino acids. The junction had 4 bases not matched to a gene; V was cut back by 5 bases and J by 4 bases. Germline lookup yields CDR1 MDHEN and CDR2 SYDVKM. The CDR3 sequence: CASSPRQGNQPQHF. The CDR3 DNA reads as TGTGCCAGCAGTCCTCGACAGGGGAATCAGCCCCAGCATTTT.

The sample holds a few counts of this clone. This rearrangement joins TRBV5-4 to TRBJ2-2; D is unclear. Germline-derived CDR1 and CDR2 are SGHNT and YYREEE (reference sequence). Trimming shortened V by 0 bases and J by 1 base, and 4 bases separated the two germline ends. The CDR3 sequence is 14 residues long. CDR3 DNA sequence: TGTGCCAGCAGCTTGGCGGGGAACACCGGGGAGCTGTTTTTT. It is translated as CASSLAGNTGELFF.

This clone was seen a handful of times. V gene TRBV28 combines with J gene TRBJ1-5; maybe TRBD1 (6 bases). CDR1 is MDHEN, CDR2 SYDVKM, per germline. The CDR3 runs to 18 residues. V was clipped by 7 bases and J by 0 bases, with 22 bases between them. The CDR3 nucleotides read TGTGCCAGCACCATCACTCCCTACACAGGGTATAGCAATCAGCCCCAGCATTTT. Its translation is CASTITPYTGYSNQPQHF.

This sequence joins TRBV6-5 and TRBJ1-2; TRBD1 matches at 12 bases. Germline assignment: CDR1 MNHEY and CDR2 SVGAGI. Unmatched junction bases numbered 5, after V lost 6 bases and J lost 6 bases. There are 14 residues in the CDR3. The CDR3 loop reads CASRRDRGLNGYTF. The DNA of the CDR3 is TGTGCCAGCAGAAGGGACAGGGGGCTGAATGGCTACACCTTC.

V gene TRBV30 combines with J gene TRBJ1-4; D unresolved. Trimming removed 2 bases from V and 6 bases from J, with 10 bases in between. This CDR3 region has 13 residues. The germline gives CDR1 GTSNPN, CDR2 SVGIG (reference sequence). CDR3 bases: TGTGCCTGGAGTCCCGCGGGTTATGAAAAACTGTTTTTT. Amino acids: CAWSPAGYEKLFF.

The table lists this clone with many counts. This chain joins TRBV30 and TRBJ1-5, with 7 bases matching TRBD1. CDR1 and CDR2 (germline): GTSNPN, SVGIG (reference sequence). The trim removed 0 bases at V and 4 bases at J, leaving 9 bases unmatched. The CDR3 totals 16 residues. Written as DNA, the CDR3 is TGTGCCTGGAGTGTACCCCTGACAGGGAGTAATCAGCCCCAGCATTTT. This sequence encodes CAWSVPLTGSNQPQHF.

The genes are TRBV10-3 and TRBJ1-1; D may be TRBD1 (5 bases). The germline V and J ends were trimmed by 2 bases and 1 base, with 11 bases remaining between them. The CDR3 loop spans 15 amino acids. Germline CDR1 is ENHRY and CDR2 is SYGVKD. CDR3 bases: TGTGCCATCAGTGAGCCGACAGCTCAGAACACTGAAGCTTTCTTT. Translated, it gives CAISEPTAQNTEAFF.

This clone was counted a single time. The CDR3 DNA is TGTGCCAGCTCGGGCCGGTCGACAGGGTCCGCAGGGCAGTACGTC. Translating it yields CASSGRSTGSAGQYV. The chain has TRBV27 and TRBJ2-7; TRBD1 matches 7 bases. With V trimmed by 8 bases and J by 9 bases, 19 bases remained unmatched. Per the germline V gene, CDR1 is MNHEY and CDR2 is SMNVEV (reference sequence). The CDR3 runs to 15 residues.

The chain couples TRBV11-2 to TRBJ2-4, with TRBD1 matching over 8 bases. Germline V gene lookup returns CDR1 SGHAT and CDR2 FQNNGV. The CDR3 has 14 amino acids. V lost 4 bases, J lost 6 bases, and 5 bases stayed unmatched. The CDR3 protein is CASSWTGRGNIQYF. The DNA of the CDR3 is TGTGCCAGCAGCTGGACAGGGCGAGGAAACATTCAGTACTTC.

The chain is built from TRBV4-1 and TRBJ1-6; TRBD1 agrees at 8 bases. Germline V lookup: CDR1 MGHRA, CDR2 YSYEKL. CDR3 length: 15 amino acids. V was clipped by 2 bases and J by 10 bases; unmatched bases: 7. For the CDR3, the DNA is TGCGCCAGCAGCCAATTAGGACAGGGATGGTCACCCCTCCACTTT. This gives the protein CASSQLGQGWSPLHF.